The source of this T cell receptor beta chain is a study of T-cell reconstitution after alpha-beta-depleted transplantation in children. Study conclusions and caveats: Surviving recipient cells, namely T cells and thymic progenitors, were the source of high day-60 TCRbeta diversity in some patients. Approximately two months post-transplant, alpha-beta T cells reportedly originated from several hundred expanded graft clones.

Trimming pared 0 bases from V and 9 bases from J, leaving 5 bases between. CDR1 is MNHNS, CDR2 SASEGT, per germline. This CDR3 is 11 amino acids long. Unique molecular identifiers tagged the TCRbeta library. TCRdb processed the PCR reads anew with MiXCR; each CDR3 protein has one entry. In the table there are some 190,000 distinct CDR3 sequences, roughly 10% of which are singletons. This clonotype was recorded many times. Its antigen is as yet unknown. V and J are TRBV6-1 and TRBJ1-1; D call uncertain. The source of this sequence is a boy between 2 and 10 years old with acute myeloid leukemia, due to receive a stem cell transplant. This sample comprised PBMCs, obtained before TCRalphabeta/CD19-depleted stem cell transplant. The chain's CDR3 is CASSEASKAFF. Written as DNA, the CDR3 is TGTGCCAGCAGTGAAGCTTCGAAAGCTTTCTTT.